These T cell receptor beta chains were read from a single sample in a study of cytomegalovirus exposure and HLA in healthy donors. Profiled with immunoSEQ multiplex PCR; TCRdb holds only in-frame clones, not every one. The sample includes about 140,000 clones, approximately 82% of them seen just once. The sample was PBMCs. Source of these receptors: a man younger than 40 in good health and CMV-seropositive. Each CDR3 is given with its conserved first and last residue. D genes are given only for firm matches. Size tells how often a clone was seen (once, few, many) or the class of an expanded clone, and some rows leave it out.

NA | NA | TRBJ2-7 | TRBV27 | TGTGCCAGCAGCCCCAAAGGGGAAGGGGAGCAGTACTTC | CASSPKGEGEQYF
TRBD1 | NA | TRBJ2-7 | TRBV6-5 | TGTGCCAGCAGCCCGGACAGGGGCTACGAGCAGTACTTC | CASSPDRGYEQYF
NA | NA | TRBJ2-1 | TRBV5-4 | TGTGCCAGCAGCTTCCTAGCGCACTCCTACAATGAGCAGTTCTTC | CASSFLAHSYNEQFF
TRBD1 | NA | TRBJ1-1 | TRBV14 | TGTGCCAGCAGCCAGGGGCCAGGGGGCCGGAAAACTGAAGCTTTCTTT | CASSQGPGGRKTEAFF
NA | NA | TRBJ2-4 | TRBV18 | TGTGCCAGCTCACCACCTAGTTCAGCCAAAAACATTCAGTACTTC | CASSPPSSAKNIQYF
TRBD1 | NA | TRBJ1-6 | TRBV7-2 | TGTGCCAGCAGCCCCGGGACAGGATGGGGTTCACCCCTCCACTTT | CASSPGTGWGSPLHF
NA | NA | TRBJ1-1 | TRBV6-5 | TGTGCCAGCACCAACGTGGGCAACTCGAACACTGAAGCTTTCTTT | CASTNVGNSNTEAFF
NA | NA | TRBJ2-7 | TRBV7-9 | TGTGCCAGCAGCTTACCGGGGTACTCCTACGAGCAGTACTTC | CASSLPGYSYEQYF
NA | NA | TRBJ2-2 | TRBV5-4 | TGTGCCAGCAGCTTCTTTGGGGCAGCCGGGGAGCTGTTTTTT | CASSFFGAAGELFF
NA | many | TRBJ1-1 | TRBV5-6 | TGTGCCAGCGGAGTGGAGACCGGGACTGCGAACACTGAAGCTTTCTTT | CASGVETGTANTEAFF
NA | NA | TRBJ1-3 | TRBV19 | TGTGCCAGTAGTATAGATTCGGGAGCCTGGGCTGGAAACACCATATATTTT | CASSIDSGAWAGNTIYF
TRBD2 | NA | TRBJ2-2 | TRBV28 | TGTGCCAGCTTCGCGGGGGGGCAGGCCGGGGAGCTGTTTTTT | CASFAGGQAGELFF